This TCR beta chain was found in a study of Ad26.COV2.S vaccination and SARS-CoV-2 variants. This table comes from immunoSEQ multiplex PCR, and its TCRdb copy is limited to in-frame clones, with some not included. The sample shows more than 300,000 clones, less than 90% of them seen only once. Study-wide points: Post-vaccination spike-specific CD8+ and CD4+ T cell responses reportedly had substantial breadth. Placebo recipients and vaccine recipients were similar in non-spike TCR breadth.

The germline V gene has CDR1 KGHSH and CDR2 LQKENI. CDR3 length equals 13 residues. V was shortened by 5 bases and J by 1 base, with 8 bases between the two germline ends. Sample treatment: roughly 18 received Ad26.COV2.S at low or high dose, single or two shots; several received placebo; per-sample allocation not given. Samples were taken on day 63 after the first vaccine or placebo injection. Ad26.COV2.S expressed prefusion-stabilized spike from the original Wuhan strain. Notes on this clone: Its antigen is currently unknown.

The sequenced sample was peripheral blood, obtained in a trial of Ad26.COV2.S vaccine versus placebo. The V call is TRBV18, the J call TRBJ2-5; D not resolved. The receptor was isolated from a person between 18 and 59 years old who received the Ad26.COV2.S COVID-19 vaccine or a placebo. The CDR3 spells CASSRAVQETQYF. The CDR3 coding sequence is TGTGCCAGCTCAAGGGCGGTCCAAGAGACCCAGTACTTC.